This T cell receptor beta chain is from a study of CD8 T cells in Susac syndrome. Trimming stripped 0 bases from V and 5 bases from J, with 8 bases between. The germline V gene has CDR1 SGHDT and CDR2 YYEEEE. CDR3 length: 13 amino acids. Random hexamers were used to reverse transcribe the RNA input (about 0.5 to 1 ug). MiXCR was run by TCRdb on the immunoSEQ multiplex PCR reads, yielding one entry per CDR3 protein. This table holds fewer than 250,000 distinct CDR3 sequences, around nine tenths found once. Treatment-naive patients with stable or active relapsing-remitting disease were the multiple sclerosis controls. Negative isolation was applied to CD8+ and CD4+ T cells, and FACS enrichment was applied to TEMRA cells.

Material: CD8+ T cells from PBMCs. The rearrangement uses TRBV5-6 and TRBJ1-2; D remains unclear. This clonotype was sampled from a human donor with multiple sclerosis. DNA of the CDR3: TGTGCCAGCAGCTTGGCCGTCCCTTATGGCTACACCTTC. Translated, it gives CASSLAVPYGYTF.